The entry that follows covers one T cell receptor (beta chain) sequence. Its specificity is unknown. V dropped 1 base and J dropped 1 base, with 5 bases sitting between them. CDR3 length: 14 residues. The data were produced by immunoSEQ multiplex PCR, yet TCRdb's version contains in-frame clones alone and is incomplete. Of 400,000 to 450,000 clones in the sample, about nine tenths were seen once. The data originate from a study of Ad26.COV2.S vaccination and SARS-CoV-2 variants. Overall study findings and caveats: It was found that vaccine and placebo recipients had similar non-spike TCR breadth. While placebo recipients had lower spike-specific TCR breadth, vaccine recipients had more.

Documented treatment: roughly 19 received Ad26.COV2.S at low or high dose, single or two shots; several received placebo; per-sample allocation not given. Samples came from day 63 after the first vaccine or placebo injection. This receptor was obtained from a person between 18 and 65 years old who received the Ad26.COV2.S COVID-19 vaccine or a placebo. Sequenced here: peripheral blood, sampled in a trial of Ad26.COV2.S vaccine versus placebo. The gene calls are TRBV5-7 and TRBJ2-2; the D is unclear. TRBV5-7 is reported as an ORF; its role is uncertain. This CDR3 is CASSLRENTGELFF. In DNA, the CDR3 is TGTGCCAGCAGCTTGAGGGAGAACACCGGGGAGCTGTTTTTT.